One and the same sample provided the 8 T cell receptor beta chains below, sequenced in a study of shared clonotypes between healthy human individuals. Measured with immunoSEQ multiplex PCR; TCRdb has only the in-frame clones, and not every one. The sample contains a few million clones, 80% to 95% of which appear only once. Sequenced input: naive CD4+ T cells from PBMCs. Subset described: CD45RA+ positively selected. The receptors stem from a young man in good health. Some clones in this sample may be carry-over from other donors' samples.

V usage is TRBV15 and J usage is TRBJ2-1, with 13 bases lining up with TRBD2. Germline assignment: CDR1 LNHNV and CDR2 YYDKDF (reference sequence). The CDR3 has 17 residues. J was trimmed by 5 bases and V by 3 bases; bases with no gene match: 7. CDR3: CATSREPGLAGNNEQFF. CDR3 sequence (DNA): TGTGCCACCAGCAGGGAACCGGGACTAGCGGGAAACAATGAGCAGTTCTTC. The variable domain in full, completed from reference TRBV15 and TRBJ2-1, reads DAMVIQNPRYQVTQFGKPVTLSCSQTLNHNVMYWYQQKSSQAPKLLFHYYDKDFNNEADTPDNFQSRRPNTSFCFLDIRSPGLGDTAMYLCATSREPGLAGNNEQFFGPGTRLTVL.

This clone occurred a few times. Different DNA sequences within this sample yield the same CDR3. The chain combines TRBV14 with TRBJ1-2, with D unresolved. The CDR3 sequence is 13 residues long. Germline V gene data show CDR1 as SGHDN and CDR2 as FVKESK. Deletions cut 1 base from V and 5 bases from J, with 8 bases between. CDR3 amino acids: CASSQGVQYGYTF. In DNA, the CDR3 is TGTGCCAGCAGCCAAGGGGTCCAGTATGGCTACACCTTC.

This clone was seen only once. The rearrangement links TRBV6-5 to TRBJ2-7; 7 nucleotides agree with TRBD2. The CDR3 runs to 16 residues. Germline lookup yields CDR1 MNHEY and CDR2 SVGAGI. V lost 0 bases, J lost 5 bases, and 10 bases stayed unmatched. CDR3 DNA sequence: TGTGCCAGCAGTTACTCTTGGGGAGAGCGGGGACACGAGCAGTACTTC. It is translated as CASSYSWGERGHEQYF.

The chain joins TRBV11-2 to TRBJ1-5; no reliable D call. From germline, CDR1 is SGHAT and CDR2 FQNNGV. V lost 3 bases, J lost 6 bases, and 15 bases lay in between. The CDR3 spans 15 residues. This CDR3 is CASSFEYRAGQPQHF. The CDR3 region has the DNA TGTGCCAGCAGCTTCGAATACCGAGCGGGTCAGCCCCAGCATTTT.

This clone showed up just a few times. V is TRBV28 and J is TRBJ1-1, with 9 nucleotides matching TRBD1. Trimming at V came to 5 bases and at J to 4 bases, leaving 5 bases not matched to a gene. Germline loops: CDR1 MDHEN, CDR2 SYDVKM. The CDR3 has 14 residues. The CDR3, as DNA: TGTGCCAGCAGTCTCGGGACAGGGCTCACTGAAGCTTTCTTT. Encoded protein: CASSLGTGLTEAFF.

This chain uses TRBV4-2 with TRBJ1-5; maybe TRBD1 (6 bases). CDR1 is LGHNA and CDR2 is YNFKEQ in the germline V gene. Trimming cost V 8 bases and J 3 bases, with 14 bases left between them. The CDR3 is 14 amino acids. CDR3 nucleotides: TGTGCCAGCGGCTCGGGGGGCTACAATCAGCCCCAGCATTTT. Translating it yields CASGSGGYNQPQHF.

This clone showed up just once. CDR3 in amino acids: CASSLAGVNYGYTF. In nucleotides, the CDR3 is TGTGCCAGCAGTTTGGCAGGGGTCAACTATGGCTACACCTTC. The V gene is TRBV28, the J gene TRBJ1-2; D is perhaps TRBD1 (6 bases). The V end lost 3 bases, the J end lost 2 bases, and 10 bases lay between the germline ends. This CDR3 region has 14 residues. Germline V lookup: CDR1 MDHEN, CDR2 SYDVKM.

CDR3 nucleotides: TGTGCCAGCAGTTACCTGAGCTCTGGGGCCAACGTCCTGACTTTC. Protein: CASSYLSSGANVLTF. The chain joins TRBV27 to TRBJ2-6; the D is unclear. The CDR3 sequence is 15 residues long. V shed 4 bases and J shed 0 bases, with 7 bases lying between them. Per germline, CDR1 MNHEY and CDR2 SMNVEV (reference sequence).